This is a list of T cell receptor beta chains from one sample in a study of sequential checkpoint blockade in melanoma. Libraries were prepared by immunoSEQ multiplex PCR; TCRdb keeps only in-frame clonotypes and omits some of them. The table lists about 27,000 clones, about 77% of them singletons. Sequences were derived from CD8+ T cells sorted from blood (inferred from file names), sampled from a patient given nivolumab and ipilimumab in sequence. These TCRs come from a human donor with melanoma. Both conserved end residues are part of each CDR3. The D gene is left open where the match is weak. Where a row states a size, it is once, few, many or the class of an expanded clone; other rows omit it.

>TRBD2|-|TRBV5-1|TRBJ2-3
TGCGCCAGCAGCTCCTTAGCGGGGGCCCTATCTAGCACAGATACGCAGTATTTT
CASSSLAGALSSTDTQYF
>TRBD2|-|TRBV9|TRBJ2-1
TGTGCCAGCAGCGTAAGGAGCGGGGGTGGGAATGAGCAGTTCTTC
CASSVRSGGGNEQFF
>TRBD2|-|TRBV4-3|TRBJ2-1
TGCGCCAGCAGCCATACTCTAGCGGGAGAGGGCAATGAGCAGTTCTTC
CASSHTLAGEGNEQFF
>TRBD1|-|TRBV14|TRBJ2-7
TGTGCCAGCAGCCAACACATACAGGGGGTCGAGCAGTACTTC
CASSQHIQGVEQYF
>TRBD1|once|TRBV19|TRBJ1-6
TGTGCCAGTAGCGTCCAGGGGGGAAATTCACCCCTCCACTTT
CASSVQGGNSPLHF
>-|few|TRBV4-1|TRBJ1-1
TGCGCCAGCAGCCAAGTGTGGGCATCGGCTGAAGCTTTCTTT
CASSQVWASAEAFF
>-|-|TRBV29-1|TRBJ2-7
TGCAGCGTTGAGGAGGAGTTATGGGGAACCTACGAGCAGTACTTC
CSVEEELWGTYEQYF
>-|-|TRBV4-3|TRBJ2-1
TGCGCCAGCAGCCAGGGCCACAATGAGCAGTTCTTC
CASSQGHNEQFF
>-|-|TRBV7-8|TRBJ1-2
TGTGCCAGCAGCGCCAGAACAGGGACGCGCTACACCTTC
CASSARTGTRYTF
>-|-|TRBV20-1|TRBJ2-2
TGCAGTGCAAATCGACTCGGGGAGCTGTTTTTT
CSANRLGELFF
>TRBD2|-|TRBV18|TRBJ2-3
TGTGCCAGCTCAACTAGCGGGCTGGGCACAGATACGCAGTATTTT
CASSTSGLGTDTQYF
>-|-|TRBV20-1|TRBJ2-7
TGCAGTGCTAGACGGGGCTACGAGCAGTACTTC
CSARRGYEQYF
>-|once|TRBV7-2|TRBJ1-6
TGTGCCCGCACTCCGGACAGTAGCTCCTATAATTCACCCCTCCACTTT
CARTPDSSSYNSPLHF
>-|few|TRBV29-1|TRBJ2-5
TGCAGCGTCCCTTGGCCATCCTGGGAGACCCAGTACTTC
CSVPWPSWETQYF
>TRBD1|once|TRBV14|TRBJ2-7
TGTGCCAGCAGTCCTAAGCCCCACGGGACAGGGGATCCCCTGGGCTACGAGCAGTACTTC
CASSPKPHGTGDPLGYEQYF
>-|-|TRBV25-1|TRBJ1-1
TGTGCCGCAGGGGCCCCGAACACTGAAGCTTTCTTT
CAAGAPNTEAFF
>-|few|TRBV30|TRBJ2-1
TGTGCCTGGAGTAGAGTAGCGGAGAACCTCAACAATGAGCAGTTCTTC
CAWSRVAENLNNEQFF
>-|-|TRBV2|TRBJ2-7
TGTGCCAGCACGGACAGATACTACGAGCAGTACTTC
CASTDRYYEQYF
>TRBD2|-|TRBV10-3|TRBJ2-5
TGTGCCATCAGACTGACTAGCGGGGAAGAGACCCAGTACTTC
CAIRLTSGEETQYF
>TRBD1|few|TRBV7-6|TRBJ1-6
TGTGCCAGCAGCCCTGGACAGGGCGCTAATTCACCCCTCCACTTT
CASSPGQGANSPLHF
>-|-|TRBV7-6|TRBJ2-7
TGTGCCAGCAGCTTAGGAGCTGCTTCCTACGAGCAGTACTTC
CASSLGAASYEQYF
>TRBD2|-|TRBV5-4|TRBJ2-1
TGTGCCAGCAGCTGGGACTACTACAATGAGCAGTTCTTC
CASSWDYYNEQFF
>-|-|TRBV9|TRBJ2-3
TGTGCCAGCAGCGGATACGGACTGGATACGCAGTATTTT
CASSGYGLDTQYF
>-|-|TRBV4-3|TRBJ2-5
TGCGCCAGCAGCCTGGGCAGCCAAGAGACCCAGTACTTC
CASSLGSQETQYF
>-|-|TRBV18|TRBJ2-3
TGTGCCAGCTCAAGCAGGGACCCCGCGGGGGATACGCAGTATTTT
CASSSRDPAGDTQYF
>-|-|TRBV7-8|TRBJ1-5
TGTGCCAGCAGCCCCTTAAGGGAGACTCAGCCCCAGCATTTT
CASSPLRETQPQHF
>-|-|TRBV19|TRBJ1-2
TGTGCCAGTAAAATCAGTGCAGGGGTTAACTATGGCTACACCTTC
CASKISAGVNYGYTF
>-|-|TRBV20-1|TRBJ2-1
TGCAGTGCTCGAGAAGGGGTTGAGCAGTTCTTC
CSAREGVEQFF